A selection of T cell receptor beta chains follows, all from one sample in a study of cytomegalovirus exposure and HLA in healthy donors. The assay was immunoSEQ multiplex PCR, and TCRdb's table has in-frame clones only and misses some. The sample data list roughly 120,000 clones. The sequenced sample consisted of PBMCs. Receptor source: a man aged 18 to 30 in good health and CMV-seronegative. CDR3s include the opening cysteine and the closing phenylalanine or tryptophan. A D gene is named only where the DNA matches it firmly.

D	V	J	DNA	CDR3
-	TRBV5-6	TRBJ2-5	TGTGCCAGCAGCTTCCTAGCGCCCCAAGAGACCCAGTACTTC	CASSFLAPQETQYF
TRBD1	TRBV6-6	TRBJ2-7	TGTGCCAGCAGTCAACGACAGGGGGCACGTGAGGAGCAGTACTTC	CASSQRQGAREEQYF
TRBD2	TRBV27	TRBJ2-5	TGTGCCAGCAGGTTAGCGGGGGACTCTGGCCAGTACTTC	CASRLAGDSGQYF
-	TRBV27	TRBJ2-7	TGTGCCAGCAGTTTGGTCGGAGCCTACGAGCAGTACTTC	CASSLVGAYEQYF
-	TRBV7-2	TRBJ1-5	TGTGCCAGCAGCTCCAGGGGCGGAAATCAGCCCCAGCATTTT	CASSSRGGNQPQHF
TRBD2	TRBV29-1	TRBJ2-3	TGCAGCGTTGAATTCCCTCGGCGGGGGGGCTCAGATACGCAGTATTTT	CSVEFPRRGGSDTQYF
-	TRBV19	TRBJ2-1	TGTGCCAGTAGTCTCCCGGGGTGGAATGAGCAGTTCTTC	CASSLPGWNEQFF
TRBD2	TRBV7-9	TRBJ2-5	TGTGCCAGCAGCTGGGGACTAGCTAGCGAGACCCAGTACTTC	CASSWGLASETQYF
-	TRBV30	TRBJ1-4	TGTGCCTGGGGGGCTGTGGGAAATGAAAAACTGTTTTTT	CAWGAVGNEKLFF
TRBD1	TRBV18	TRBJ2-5	TGTGCCAGCTCACCTGGGACAGGGGAGACCCAGTACTTC	CASSPGTGETQYF
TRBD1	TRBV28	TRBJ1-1	TGTGCCAGCAGTCGGACGGGACAGGCCGGGAACACTGAAGCTTTCTTT	CASSRTGQAGNTEAFF
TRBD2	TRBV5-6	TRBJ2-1	TGTGCCAGCAGCTTGTACGGGACTAGCTCCTACAATGAGCAGTTCTTC	CASSLYGTSSYNEQFF
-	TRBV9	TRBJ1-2	TGTGCCAGCAGCGTAGACAGGGACTATGGCTACACCTTC	CASSVDRDYGYTF
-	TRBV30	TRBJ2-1	TGTGCTTACGACCCCCGAAGCGGAGGTTGGGACAATGAGCAGTTCTTC	CAYDPRSGGWDNEQFF
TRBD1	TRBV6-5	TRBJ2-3	TGTGCCAGCAGTTACGAGACAGGGGGCTGGGATACGCAGTATTTT	CASSYETGGWDTQYF
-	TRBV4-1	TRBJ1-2	TGCGCCAGCAGCCAAGGTTCGGGAACGGGGAACTATGGCTACACCTTC	CASSQGSGTGNYGYTF
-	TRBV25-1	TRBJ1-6	TGTGCCAGCAGTGCCCATAGAGGGCAGATAAATTCACCCCTCCACTTT	CASSAHRGQINSPLHF
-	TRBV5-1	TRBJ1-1	TGCGCCAGCAGCTTCACAGGGAACCGGGGCACTGAAGCTTTCTTT	CASSFTGNRGTEAFF
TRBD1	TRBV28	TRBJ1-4	TGTGCCAGCAACATACAGGGGGGGAATGAAAAACTGTTTTTT	CASNIQGGNEKLFF
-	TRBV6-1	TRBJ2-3	TGTGCCAGCAGTTCGACGGGAGATAGCACAGATACGCAGTATTTT	CASSSTGDSTDTQYF
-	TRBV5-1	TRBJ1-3	TGCGCCAGCAGCTTGGGAGGCTCTGGAAACACCATATATTTT	CASSLGGSGNTIYF
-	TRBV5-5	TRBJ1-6	TGTGCCAGCAGCCCCAACCAGGGCAATTCACCCCTCCACTTT	CASSPNQGNSPLHF
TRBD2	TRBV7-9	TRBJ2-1	TGTGCCAGCAGAACTAGCGGGAACCCCTACAATGAGCAGTTCTTC	CASRTSGNPYNEQFF
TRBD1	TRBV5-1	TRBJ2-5	TGCGCCAGCACGACAGGGGGGGTGGGTCAAGAGACCCAGTACTTC	CASTTGGVGQETQYF
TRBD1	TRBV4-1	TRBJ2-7	TGCGCCAGCAGCCATCCCCCAACAGGGGCCTACGAGCAGTACTTC	CASSHPPTGAYEQYF
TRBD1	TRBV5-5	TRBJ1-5	TGTGCCAGCAGCCGGACAGGGTCCGAGCCCCAGCATTTT	CASSRTGSEPQHF
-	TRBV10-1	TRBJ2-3	TGCGCCAGCAGTGAGAGTGGGGGGTACGGGGATACGCAGTATTTT	CASSESGGYGDTQYF
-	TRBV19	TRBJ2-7	TGTGCCAGTAGTTCTTTCGAGAACTACGAGCAGTACTTC	CASSSFENYEQYF
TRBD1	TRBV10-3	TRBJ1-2	TGTGCCATCAGTGGGGGACAGGGGGCTAACTATGGCTACACCTTC	CAISGGQGANYGYTF
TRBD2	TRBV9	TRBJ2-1	TGTGCCAGCAGCGTAGCCCTAGCGGGAAACGGCAATGAGCAGTTCTTC	CASSVALAGNGNEQFF
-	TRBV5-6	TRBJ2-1	TGTGCCACCCAGGGCCCTTCGAGGGAGCAGTTCTTC	CATQGPSREQFF
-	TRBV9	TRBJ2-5	TGTGCCAGCAGCGTAGGCGGGCGTGAGACCCAGTACTTC	CASSVGGRETQYF
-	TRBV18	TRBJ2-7	TGTGCCAGCTCACCCGCAGGGAATGATCATTACGAGCAGTACTTC	CASSPAGNDHYEQYF
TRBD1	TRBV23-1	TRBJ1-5	TGCGCCAGCAGTCAACCGACAGGGGGCAATCAGCCCCAGCATTTT	CASSQPTGGNQPQHF
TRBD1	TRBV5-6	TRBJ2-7	TGTGCCAGCAGCTTGGACGGGACAGGGACCGAGCAGTACTTC	CASSLDGTGTEQYF
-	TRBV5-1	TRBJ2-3	TGCGCCAGCAGCTTACAGGGTATTGGCACAGATACGCAGTATTTT	CASSLQGIGTDTQYF
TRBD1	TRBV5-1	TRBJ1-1	TGCGCCAGCAGCTCCTGGCAGGGGGCTACTGAAGCTTTCTTT	CASSSWQGATEAFF
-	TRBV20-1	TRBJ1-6	TGCAGTGCGAAAGGGGTGTCCCTCCACTTT	CSAKGVSLHF
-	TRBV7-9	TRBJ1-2	TGTGCCAGCAGAGGAGGGGTTGAAACCTTC	CASRGGVETF
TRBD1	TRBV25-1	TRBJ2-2	TGTGCCAGCAGTAATGTACGGGACAGGGGATTTGGCGGGGAGCTGTTTTTT	CASSNVRDRGFGGELFF
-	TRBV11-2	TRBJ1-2	TGTGCCAGCAGCCCGCGGTTGGCATTAGATGGCTACACCTTC	CASSPRLALDGYTF